The rows below give T cell receptor beta chains drawn from one sample of a study of T cell repertoires in cytomegalovirus infection. TCRdb reprocessed the reads with MiXCR, giving one entry per CDR3 protein. The sample consists of 450,000 to 650,000 distinct CDR3 sequences, around 40% of them appearing once. Antigens of these TCRs are unknown. The material was cultured PBMCs, obtained from culture after CMV antigen stimulation. The receptors come from a human donor in good health (CMV status not recorded). Some clones in this sample may be carry-over from other donors' samples. Both conserved end residues are part of each CDR3. Each record gives: clone size, V gene, D gene, J gene, CDR3 DNA, CDR3 protein. The D gene is left open where the match is weak. A clone size is listed for some rows: how often the clone was seen (once, few, many), or a class if it is expanded.

>NA|TRBV7-3|TRBD1|TRBJ1-3
TGTGCCAGCAGCTTCGGTCGGGACAGGGGAAACACCATATATTTT
CASSFGRDRGNTIYF
>NA|TRBV6-6|NA|TRBJ2-5
TGTGCCAGCAGTTTACAGGTGGAGACCCAGTACTTC
CASSLQVETQYF
>NA|TRBV2|TRBD1|TRBJ1-4
TGTGCCAGCACGAGGGACAGTACTAATGAAAAACTGTTTTTT
CASTRDSTNEKLFF
>many|TRBV7-2|NA|TRBJ2-7
TGTGCCAGCAGCCCCTACATGATCGTACCATCCACCTACGAGCAGTACTTC
CASSPYMIVPSTYEQYF
>NA|TRBV6-5|NA|TRBJ1-1
TGTGCCAGCAGTACTCGACAGGCCTATAACACTGAAGCTTTCTTT
CASSTRQAYNTEAFF
>NA|TRBV5-4|TRBD2|TRBJ2-1
TGTGCCAGCACCATGGCTGGGCGGGGGGCCTACAATGAGCAGTTCTTC
CASTMAGRGAYNEQFF
>few|TRBV29-1|TRBD2|TRBJ2-3
TGCAGCGTTGGGGGTCGGCTAGCGGGAAGCACAGATACGCAGTATTTT
CSVGGRLAGSTDTQYF
>few|TRBV10-3|NA|TRBJ2-1
TGTGCCATCAGCGAGACACCGAATGAGCAGTTCTTC
CAISETPNEQFF
>few|TRBV7-2|TRBD2|TRBJ2-1
TGTGCCAGCAGCTTAGTGACTAGCGGGAGGGGTGAGCAGTTCTTC
CASSLVTSGRGEQFF
>NA|TRBV20-1|TRBD2|TRBJ2-5
TGCAGTGCTTTTAGCGGGATCCAAGAGACCCAGTACTTC
CSAFSGIQETQYF
>NA|TRBV18|NA|TRBJ1-5
TGTGCCAGCTCACCAGACCGTAGCAATCAGCCCCAGCATTTT
CASSPDRSNQPQHF
>NA|TRBV7-2|NA|TRBJ2-2
TGTGCCAGCAGCTCACATGGGACCGGACTAACCGGGGAGCTGTTTTTT
CASSSHGTGLTGELFF
>few|TRBV12-3/TRBV12-4|NA|TRBJ2-1
TGTGCCAGCAGTAAGCCCGGGAACGTTTTCTTC
CASSKPGNVFF
>NA|TRBV6-5|NA|TRBJ1-6
TGTGCCACACGTCGGGACAATAATTCACCCCTCCACTTT
CATRRDNNSPLHF
>few|TRBV12-3/TRBV12-4|NA|TRBJ2-7
TGTGCCAGCAGTTCGGAGGCTGGGCAGTACTTC
CASSSEAGQYF
>few|TRBV7-6|NA|TRBJ2-3
TGTGCCAGCAGCCCCGAGGGTGTGCGCACAGATACGCAGTATTTT
CASSPEGVRTDTQYF
>NA|TRBV6-5|NA|TRBJ2-5
TGTGCCAGCAGTTCCCCAGGCGGGATTACTATGGAGACCCAGTACTTC
CASSSPGGITMETQYF
>few|TRBV7-2|TRBD1|TRBJ1-1
TGTGCCAGCAGCTCCCGACAGGGGGCTTTCTTT
CASSSRQGAFF
>few|TRBV7-2|NA|TRBJ2-3
TGTGCCACCGGGACCCAACGTACAGATACGCAGTATTTT
CATGTQRTDTQYF
>NA|TRBV11-1|NA|TRBJ2-5
TGTGCCAGCAGCTTGAGACAGACCGAGACCCAGTACTTC
CASSLRQTETQYF
>NA|TRBV28|TRBD1|TRBJ2-7
TGTGCCAGCAGTTTAGGAACGCCGGGACAGTTAAACTCCTACGAGCAGTACTTC
CASSLGTPGQLNSYEQYF
>NA|TRBV28|NA|TRBJ2-7
TGTGCCAGCAGCCCCTCCCGGTGGGGGAGCTCCTACGAGCAGTACTTC
CASSPSRWGSSYEQYF
>few|TRBV6-2/TRBV6-3|NA|TRBJ2-7
TGTGCCAGCAGTTACTCCGGGACGGGAGTATTCTACGAGCAGTACTTC
CASSYSGTGVFYEQYF
>few|TRBV6-1|NA|TRBJ1-4
TGTGCCAGCGGACGGACAGTGTCAACTAATGAAAAACTGTTTTTT
CASGRTVSTNEKLFF